The 21 T cell receptor beta chains below all came from one sample that was sequenced in a study of response to subunit inactivated influenza vaccine. One entry per CDR3 protein, called by TCRdb with MiXCR from the RT-PCR reads. Of roughly 650,000 distinct CDR3 sequences detected, about a sixth appear once; the ten largest clones hold roughly 12%. Material: PBMCs from blood, obtained about 12 days after vaccination. The source of these receptors is a man aged 50 to 59 who received an inactivated influenza vaccine.

This chain links TRBV18 with TRBJ2-1; the D gene is possibly TRBD1 (5 bases). From germline, CDR1 is KGHSH and CDR2 LQKENI. This CDR3 has 15 residues. V was clipped by 5 bases and J by 0 bases, with 11 bases between them. The CDR3: CASSLADSSYNEQFF. The CDR3 DNA sequence: TGTGCCAGCTCATTAGCAGACAGCTCCTACAATGAGCAGTTCTTC.

This clonotype was detected only a few times. The genes are TRBV29-1 and TRBJ1-2; D not certain. Germline V gene data show CDR1 as SQVTM and CDR2 as ANQGSEA. V was shortened by 3 bases and J by 5 bases, with 13 bases between the two germline ends. This CDR3 contains 13 residues. DNA for the CDR3: TGCAGCGTTGACCGCTCCCCTCTATATGGCTACACCTTC. Translating it yields CSVDRSPLYGYTF.

This clonotype was seen a few times. The V and J genes are TRBV6-1 and TRBJ2-2; maybe TRBD2 (6 bases). V was pared by 6 bases and J by 7 bases, with 18 bases between. This CDR3 contains 15 residues. CDR1 and CDR2 (germline): MNHNS, SASEGT. This CDR3 is CASRTGEARVGELFF. DNA of the CDR3: TGTGCCAGCAGGACCGGGGAGGCCCGCGTCGGGGAGCTGTTTTTT.

This clonotype has just a few counts. The chain carries TRBV20-1 and TRBJ2-1; TRBD2 might be the D (6 bases). Germline V gene sequence: CDR1 DFQATT, CDR2 SNEGSKA (reference sequence). This CDR3 is 14 amino acids long. Trimming removed 0 bases at V and 8 bases at J, with 14 bases between. In DNA form, the CDR3 reads TGCAGTGCTAGAGAAGGGACGGGGGTCTATGAGCAGTTCTTC. Its protein product is CSAREGTGVYEQFF.

V usage is TRBV27 and J usage is TRBJ2-1, with 7 positions matching TRBD2. Per the germline V gene, CDR1 is MNHEY and CDR2 is SMNVEV (reference sequence). CDR3 length equals 14 residues. V lost 6 bases to trimming and J lost 6 bases; unmatched junction nucleotides: 8. The CDR3 nucleotides are TGTGCCAGCAGCTTCGCGGGAGATGGCAATGAGCAGTTCTTC. Translating it yields CASSFAGDGNEQFF.

This clonotype was detected many times. V is TRBV29-1 and J is TRBJ1-1; 11 bases agree with TRBD1. Germline V lookup: CDR1 SQVTM, CDR2 ANQGSEA. The CDR3 has 13 amino acids. With V trimmed by 4 bases and J by 7 bases, 5 bases remained unmatched. As DNA, the CDR3 is TGCAGCGTTGGGACAGGGGGCGCGGTTGAAGCTTTCTTT. This codes for CSVGTGGAVEAFF.

The table lists this clonotype with a few counts. This rearrangement joins TRBV30 to TRBJ2-1; 9 nucleotides align to TRBD2. Germline loops: CDR1 GTSNPN, CDR2 SVGIG (reference sequence). V lost 4 bases to trimming and J lost 1 base; unmatched junction nucleotides: 2. The CDR3 is 14 amino acids. CDR3 bases: TGTGCCTGGACTACTAGCGGGTCCTACAATGAGCAGTTCTTC. It yields the protein CAWTTSGSYNEQFF.

This clonotype was seen a few times. This sequence joins TRBV5-1 and TRBJ2-2, with 7 positions matching TRBD2. CDR1 is SGHRS and CDR2 is YFSETQ in the germline V gene. This CDR3 region has 17 residues. The V and J ends lost 0 bases and 4 bases, in that order; junction bases with no gene match: 9. The CDR3 protein is CASSLAEGPGGTGELFF. CDR3 in DNA: TGCGCCAGCAGCTTGGCCGAAGGACCGGGGGGCACCGGGGAGCTGTTTTTT.

This clonotype has a handful of counts. V is TRBV12-3 or TRBV12-4 and J is TRBJ2-7, with 14 positions matching TRBD2. The CDR3 contains 17 residues. J gave up 0 bases and V 6 bases, and 7 bases lay outside the gene matches. The DNA for the CDR3 is TGTGCCAGCAGCTCAAGACTAGCGGGAGGGTTCTCCTACGAGCAGTACTTC. As protein: CASSSRLAGGFSYEQYF.

This clonotype was seen many times. This rearrangement joins TRBV12-3 or TRBV12-4 to TRBJ1-1; D uncertain. Trimming removed 6 bases from V and 10 bases from J, with 15 bases in between. The CDR3 runs 12 residues. CDR3 DNA: TGTGCCAGCAGCCCGGATCCTTGGGGAGCTTTCTTT. Translated, it gives CASSPDPWGAFF.

This clonotype was seen more than once but under ten times. This sequence joins TRBV19 and TRBJ2-3; D is uncertain. V shed 6 bases and J shed 0 bases, with 10 bases lying between them. The CDR3 has 14 amino acids. CDR1 is LNHDA, CDR2 SQIVND, per germline (reference sequence). The CDR3 DNA is TGTGCCAGTAGCTCCCATATTAGCACAGATACGCAGTATTTT. It is translated as CASSSHISTDTQYF.

This clonotype was detected a few times. The chain has TRBV7-8 and TRBJ2-2, with D perhaps matching TRBD1 (5 bases). Trimming took 3 bases from V and 4 from J, leaving 9 bases between them. This CDR3 spans 14 amino acids. The germline V gene has CDR1 SGHVS and CDR2 FQNEAQ. The CDR3, as DNA: TGTGCCAGCAGCTTGGGGCTCTTCACCGGGGAGCTGTTTTTT. This gives the protein CASSLGLFTGELFF.

In this sample, this clonotype turned up a few times. The genes are TRBV20-1 and TRBJ2-2; 13 bases map to TRBD2. CDR3 length: 16 amino acids. The germline V gene has CDR1 DFQATT and CDR2 SNEGSKA (reference sequence). Germline trimming cut 2 bases from V and 6 bases from J; bases unmatched to any gene: 6. The CDR3 protein is CSARLQGLAGSGELFF. CDR3 in DNA: TGCAGTGCTAGATTGCAGGGACTAGCGGGGTCCGGGGAGCTGTTTTTT.

The chain employs TRBV5-1 and TRBJ2-3, with D hard to call. The germline CDR1 and CDR2 sequences are SGHRS and YFSETQ. V lost 0 bases, J lost 4 bases, and 9 bases lay in between. This CDR3 has 14 residues. Written as DNA, the CDR3 is TGCGCCAGCAGCTTGGGTTCTAGTGCAGATACGCAGTATTTT. It codes for CASSLGSSADTQYF.

This clonotype has ten or more counts. The chain combines TRBV5-5 with TRBJ2-1; 7 bases are shared with TRBD1. J was trimmed by 7 bases and V by 3 bases; bases with no gene match: 13. The CDR3 is 16 residues long. Germline values: CDR1 SGHKS, CDR2 YYEKEE (reference sequence). This CDR3 is CASSYTGATLLNEQFF. The CDR3 coding sequence is TGTGCCAGCAGCTACACAGGGGCCACGTTATTGAATGAGCAGTTCTTC.

The genes are TRBV20-1 and TRBJ2-5, with TRBD1 matching 8 bases. V lost 2 bases to trimming and J lost 4 bases; unmatched junction nucleotides: 9. CDR1 and CDR2 (germline): DFQATT, SNEGSKA (reference sequence). This CDR3 is built from 15 residues. CDR3: CSARSGQGDRETQYF. CDR3 in DNA: TGCAGTGCTAGATCCGGACAGGGAGATCGAGAGACCCAGTACTTC.

A few counts support this clonotype. J is TRBJ2-5 and V is TRBV20-1; 7 nucleotides agree with TRBD1. J gave up 1 base and V 0 bases, and 8 bases lay outside the gene matches. Germline CDR1 and CDR2: DFQATT and SNEGSKA (reference sequence). This CDR3 has 16 amino acids. Written as DNA, the CDR3 is TGCAGTGCTAGAGATCAGGACAGGATAAGCCAAGAGACCCAGTACTTC. Translated, it gives CSARDQDRISQETQYF.

This chain joins TRBV4-3 and TRBJ1-1; 7 nucleotides agree with TRBD1. This CDR3 spans 16 amino acids. With 1 base clipped from V and 7 bases from J, the junction kept 12 bases outside the gene matches. The germline V gene has CDR1 LGHNA and CDR2 YSLEER. CDR3 in DNA: TGCGCCAGCAGCCAAGGGGCGAGACAGGGAAGGGTTGAAGCTTTCTTT. Translation gives CASSQGARQGRVEAFF.

This chain uses TRBV5-1 with TRBJ2-7; D is perhaps TRBD1 or TRBD2 (6 bases each). The CDR3 spans 14 residues. The germline CDR1 and CDR2 sequences are SGHRS and YFSETQ. Between the trimmed V and J ends, which lost 5 bases and 0 bases, there was a span of 12 bases. In nucleotides, the CDR3 is TGCGCCAGCAGTTGGGGGGCCAACTCCTACGAGCAGTACTTC. Translating gives CASSWGANSYEQYF.

This clonotype was observed a few times. V gene TRBV7-9 combines with J gene TRBJ2-1; the D is unclear. Per germline, CDR1 SEHNR and CDR2 FQNEAQ (reference sequence). Trimming shortened V by 5 bases and J by 6 bases, and 14 bases separated the two germline ends. The CDR3 covers 14 residues. CDR3 region: CASSQMGETNEQFF. In nucleotides, the CDR3 is TGTGCCAGCAGCCAAATGGGCGAGACCAATGAGCAGTTCTTC.

This clonotype was observed a few times. CDR3 sequence: CSVERTGGTETQYF. The CDR3 bases are TGCAGCGTTGAAAGGACAGGGGGCACAGAGACCCAGTACTTC. The chain combines TRBV29-1 with TRBJ2-5; 11 nucleotides match TRBD1. The V and J ends lost 2 bases and 4 bases, in that order; junction bases with no gene match: 3. The CDR3 extends over 14 amino acids. In germline, CDR1 is SQVTM, CDR2 ANQGSEA.